A single sample gave rise to the 24 T cell receptor beta chains below, sequenced in a study of beta chain features in type 1 diabetes. The entirety of the isolated RNA underwent reverse transcription, so expressed TCRB transcripts were sequenced. Only in-frame clones appear in the TCRdb table, and some are missing; sequencing was by immunoSEQ multiplex PCR. The data contain under 250,000 clones, 13% to 15% of them singletons. The sequenced sample was naive CD4+ T cells from blood. The receptors shown here come from a woman in her forties in good health.

This clone was picked up a small number of times. This chain connects TRBV25-1 to TRBJ1-1, with D uncertain. Trimming removed 3 bases from V and 11 bases from J, with 25 bases in between. CDR3 length: 16 residues. Germline V lookup: CDR1 MGHDK, CDR2 SYGVNS. CDR3 in amino acids: CASSEGNRAPRRGAFF. CDR3 DNA sequence: TGTGCCAGCAGTGAGGGAAACCGGGCCCCCCGAAGAGGGGCTTTCTTT.

The chain links TRBV29-1 to TRBJ1-4; D is ambiguous. Germline loops: CDR1 SQVTM, CDR2 ANQGSEA. Trimming left V 4 bases short and J 7 bases short, with 10 bases between. The CDR3 loop spans 12 amino acids. The chain's CDR3 is CSVVGQTEKLFF. The CDR3 nucleotides read TGCAGCGTTGTGGGCCAGACTGAAAAACTGTTTTTT.

This chain uses TRBV6-1 with TRBJ1-6; tentative D call: TRBD1 (5 bases). Per germline, CDR1 MNHNS and CDR2 SASEGT. This CDR3 is built from 18 residues. V dropped 1 base and J dropped 0 bases, with 13 bases sitting between them. The CDR3 loop reads CASSEGAGRSSYNSPLHF. CDR3 sequence (DNA): TGTGCCAGCAGTGAAGGGGCAGGGCGAAGCTCCTATAATTCACCCCTCCACTTT.

In this sample, this clone turned up a few times. The chain joins TRBV2 to TRBJ2-1, with 9 positions matching TRBD1. Per the germline V gene, CDR1 is SNHLY and CDR2 is FYNNEI. This CDR3 is built from 13 residues. V lost 4 bases and J lost 12; bases outside the gene matches: 7. The DNA for the CDR3 is TGTGCCAGCAGTGGGGGGACAGGGAGGGTGCAGTTCTTC. Residues: CASSGGTGRVQFF.

The CDR3 DNA reads TGTGCCAACAAGGGGGTGGGGAATGAAAAACTGTTTTTT. Its translation: CANKGVGNEKLFF. The chain uses TRBV6-1 and TRBJ1-4; D possibly corresponds to TRBD1 (6 bases). V was shortened by 10 bases and J by 5 bases, with 14 bases between the two germline ends. CDR1 and CDR2 from the germline V gene are MNHNS and SASEGT. CDR3 length: 13 amino acids.

This clone was picked up a small number of times. This chain connects TRBV4-3 to TRBJ1-3; TRBD1 is a possible D gene (5 bases). Germline values: CDR1 LGHNA, CDR2 YSLEER. The CDR3 runs 16 residues. The germline V and J ends were trimmed by 1 base and 7 bases, with 17 bases remaining between them. CDR3 DNA sequence: TGCGCCAGCAGCCAAGCTAGGGGCGCGTTGGGGAACACCATATATTTT. This gives the protein CASSQARGALGNTIYF.

The V call is TRBV4-3, the J call TRBJ2-7; D is ambiguous. Trimming cost V 0 bases and J 3 bases, with 6 bases left between them. The CDR3 sequence is 13 residues long. Germline loops: CDR1 LGHNA, CDR2 YSLEER. The CDR3 here is CASSQDSNYEQYF. CDR3 coding DNA: TGCGCCAGCAGCCAAGATAGCAACTACGAGCAGTACTTC.

The chain recombines TRBV19 with TRBJ1-2, with D tentatively TRBD1 (6 bases). CDR3 length: 14 amino acids. CDR1 and CDR2 (germline): LNHDA, SQIVND (reference sequence). Deletions cut 2 bases from V and 1 base from J, with 8 bases between. CDR3 in DNA: TGTGCCAGTAGTATACAGGGGATTAACTATGGCTACACCTTC. This translates into CASSIQGINYGYTF.

The sample holds a few counts of this clone. The chain is built from TRBV6-6 and TRBJ1-3; tentative D call: TRBD1 (6 bases). V gave up 6 bases and J gave up 2 bases, with 14 bases separating them. From germline, CDR1 is MNHNY and CDR2 SVGAGI (reference sequence). This CDR3 is 15 amino acids long. This CDR3 is CASSQQGRTGNTIYF. Here the CDR3 DNA reads TGTGCCAGCAGCCAACAGGGTAGGACTGGAAACACCATATATTTT.

This clone has only a few counts. This rearrangement joins TRBV11-2 to TRBJ2-7, with 15 nucleotides matching TRBD2. Per the germline V gene, CDR1 is SGHAT and CDR2 is FQNNGV. After removal of 1 base from V and 7 bases from J, the junction contained 2 bases not matched to a gene. The CDR3 loop spans 15 amino acids. The CDR3 is CASSLVGTSGGEQYF. As DNA, the CDR3 is TGTGCCAGCAGCTTAGTCGGGACTAGCGGGGGGGAGCAGTACTTC.

The rearrangement links TRBV7-2 to TRBJ2-5; D is ambiguous. The CDR3 sequence is 12 residues long. Germline V gene data show CDR1 as SGHTA and CDR2 as FQGNSA. V gave up 8 bases and J gave up 5 bases, with 12 bases separating them. CDR3 residues: CASLRIGETQYF. The CDR3 DNA reads as TGTGCCAGCCTGCGCATCGGGGAGACCCAGTACTTC.

The rearrangement uses TRBV19 and TRBJ2-3; 7 bases fit TRBD2. CDR1 and CDR2 from the germline V gene are LNHDA and SQIVND (reference sequence). The CDR3 length is 15 residues. V dropped 6 bases and J dropped 1; count of bases not matched to a gene: 7. CDR3 bases: TGTGCCAGTAGGGAGACTAGCACTGGCACAGATACGCAGTATTTT. This sequence encodes CASRETSTGTDTQYF.

The chain employs TRBV18 and TRBJ2-7, with D possibly TRBD2 on 5 matching bases. The CDR3 covers 14 residues. CDR1 KGHSH and CDR2 LQKENI come from the germline V gene. Deletions cut 1 base from V and 2 bases from J, with 9 bases between. The CDR3 region has the DNA TGTGCCAGCTCACCACATGAGGGTGCCTACGAGCAGTACTTC. Its translation: CASSPHEGAYEQYF.

This clone was seen ten or more times. This rearrangement joins TRBV18 to TRBJ1-2; D is perhaps TRBD1 (6 bases). V was clipped by 0 bases and J by 4 bases, with 6 bases between them. This CDR3 has 13 residues. Per the germline V gene, CDR1 is KGHSH and CDR2 is LQKENI. CDR3 in amino acids: CASSPPDSYGYTF. CDR3 in DNA: TGTGCCAGCTCACCACCGGACAGCTATGGCTACACCTTC.

The chain has TRBV29-1 and TRBJ1-1; 7 bases match TRBD1. Per the germline V gene, CDR1 is SQVTM and CDR2 is ANQGSEA. Losses at the gene ends were 7 bases for V and 4 bases for J; bases not matched to a gene: 9. This CDR3 has 13 amino acids. CDR3 DNA: TGCAGCGGGATCCGGGACAGAGGCACTGAAGCTTTCTTT. Translation gives CSGIRDRGTEAFF. The full variable domain, its missing parts supplied by reference TRBV29-1 and TRBJ1-1, is SAVISQKPSRDICQRGTSLTIQCQVDSQVTMMFWYRQQPGQSLTLIATANQGSEATYESGFVIDKFPISRPNLTFSTLTVSNMSPEDSSIYLCSGIRDRGTEAFFGQGTRLTVV.

The V call is TRBV5-1, the J call TRBJ2-5; 10 bases match TRBD2. With 2 bases clipped from V and 2 bases from J, the junction kept 6 bases outside the gene matches. CDR1 and CDR2 from the germline V gene are SGHRS and YFSETQ. The CDR3 runs 16 residues. The CDR3: CASSFGSSGGQETQYF. The CDR3 DNA sequence: TGCGCCAGCAGCTTCGGCTCTAGCGGGGGACAAGAGACCCAGTACTTC.

The chain recombines TRBV2 with TRBJ2-7, with 9 bases lining up with TRBD1. This CDR3 region has 15 residues. Germline V gene sequence: CDR1 SNHLY, CDR2 FYNNEI. The junction had 13 bases not matched to a gene; V was cut back by 6 bases and J by 7 bases. The DNA of the CDR3 is TGTGCCAGCAGCCCCCCGGGACAGGGCTGGAGTGAGCAGTACTTC. Translated, it gives CASSPPGQGWSEQYF.

This clone has just a few counts. This sequence joins TRBV5-4 and TRBJ1-5; 9 nucleotides agree with TRBD1. The CDR3 extends over 16 amino acids. Trimming cost V 3 bases and J 10 bases; bases outside gene matches: 14. Per germline, CDR1 SGHNT and CDR2 YYREEE (reference sequence). The CDR3 DNA reads as TGTGCCAGCAGCTCACGGACAGGGGCCCTCTTGGGACCCCAGCATTTT. Protein sequence: CASSSRTGALLGPQHF. The full variable domain, rest sourced from reference TRBV5-4 and TRBJ1-5, is ETGVTQSPTHLIKTRGQQVTLRCSSQSGHNTVSWYQQALGQGPQFIFQYYREEENGRGNFPPRFSGLQFPNYSSELNVNALELDDSALYLCASSSRTGALLGPQHFGDGTRLSIL.

This clone appeared a few times. The chain joins TRBV19 to TRBJ2-3; D is ambiguous. V lost 4 bases to trimming and J lost 6 bases, with 5 bases between them. The CDR3 is made up of 11 amino acids. From germline, CDR1 is LNHDA and CDR2 SQIVND (reference sequence). The DNA for the CDR3 is TGTGCCAGTAGTAGGCGGGATACGCAGTATTTT. Translating it yields CASSRRDTQYF.

The rearrangement links TRBV27 to TRBJ2-1; 9 bases are shared with TRBD2. Germline CDR1 MNHEY, CDR2 SMNVEV (reference sequence). This CDR3 is 12 amino acids long. J gave up 11 bases and V 10 bases, and 9 bases lay outside the gene matches. In nucleotides, the CDR3 is TGTGCCACCCATATTACTAGCGGGCAGCAGTTCTTC. Protein product: CATHITSGQQFF.

This clone was counted only a few times. The chain joins TRBV9 to TRBJ2-5; TRBD2 matches 10 bases. The CDR3 totals 16 residues. V lost 0 bases and J lost 7; bases outside the gene matches: 9. The germline CDR1 and CDR2 sequences are SGDLS and YYNGEE. The CDR3: CASSVGSSGGLGTQYF. Here the CDR3 DNA reads TGTGCCAGCAGCGTAGGTTCTAGCGGGGGTCTGGGGACCCAGTACTTC.

The V gene is TRBV7-2, the J gene TRBJ1-1, with a tentative D call TRBD1 (5 bases). Germline CDR1 reads SGHTA; CDR2 reads FQGNSA. The V end was cut by 6 bases, the J end by 4 bases, with 15 bases between. The CDR3 runs 14 residues. CDR3 protein: CASRLGGRSTEAFF. The CDR3 coding sequence is TGTGCCAGCAGACTCGGGGGGAGGAGCACTGAAGCTTTCTTT.

V and J are TRBV12-2 and TRBJ2-7; the table's D call, TRBD2, has no DNA check behind it. TRBV12-2 is recorded as a pseudogene. This CDR3 comprises 18 residues. The CDR3 is CASRLLASGGVSAGEQYF. The CDR3 DNA is TGTGCAAGTCGCTTATTAGCTAGCGGGGGGGTGTCAGCTGGAGAGCAGTACTTC.

This clone turned up a few times. The DNA for the CDR3 is TGTGCCAGTAGTACTTACGGGACTCAAGAGACCCAGTACTTC. Its translation: CASSTYGTQETQYF. The gene calls are TRBV19 and TRBJ2-5; TRBD2 is a possible D gene (6 bases). The CDR3 loop spans 14 amino acids. The V gene lost 4 bases and the J gene lost 2 bases, with 11 bases spanning the gap. The germline V gene has CDR1 LNHDA and CDR2 SQIVND (reference sequence).